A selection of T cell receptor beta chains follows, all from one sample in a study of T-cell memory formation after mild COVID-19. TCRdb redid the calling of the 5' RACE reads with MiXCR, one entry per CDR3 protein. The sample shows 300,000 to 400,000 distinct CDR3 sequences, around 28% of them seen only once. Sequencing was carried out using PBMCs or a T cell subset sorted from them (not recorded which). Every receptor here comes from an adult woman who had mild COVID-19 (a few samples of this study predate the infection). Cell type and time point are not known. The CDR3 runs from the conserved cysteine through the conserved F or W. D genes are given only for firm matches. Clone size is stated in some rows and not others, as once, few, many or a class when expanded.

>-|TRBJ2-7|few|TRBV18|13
CASSPSQNYEQYF
TGTGCCAGCTCACCAAGCCAGAACTACGAGCAGTACTTC
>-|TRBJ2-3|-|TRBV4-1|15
CASSPMTGSTDTQYF
TGCGCCAGCAGCCCAATGACGGGGAGCACAGATACGCAGTATTTT
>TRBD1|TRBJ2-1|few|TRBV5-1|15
CASSSGTGGRGEQFF
TGCGCCAGCAGCTCCGGGACAGGGGGTAGGGGTGAGCAGTTCTTC
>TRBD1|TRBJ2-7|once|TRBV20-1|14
CSASGQGAAYEQYF
TGCAGTGCTTCGGGACAGGGGGCGGCCTACGAGCAGTACTTC
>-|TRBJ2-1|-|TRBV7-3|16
CASSLTAGATYNEQFF
TGTGCCAGCAGCTTAACGGCGGGGGCGACCTACAATGAGCAGTTCTTC
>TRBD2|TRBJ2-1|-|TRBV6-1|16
CAQHKVPAGGPGEQFF
TGTGCCCAGCACAAAGTTCCGGCGGGAGGGCCGGGTGAGCAGTTCTTC
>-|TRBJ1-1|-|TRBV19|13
CASSIIENTEAFF
TGTGCCAGTAGTATAATCGAGAACACTGAAGCTTTCTTT
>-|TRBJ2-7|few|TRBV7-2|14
CASSYGPTGYEQYF
TGTGCCAGCAGCTATGGCCCAACCGGCTACGAGCAGTACTTC
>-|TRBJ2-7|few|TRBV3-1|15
CASSQAQGGPYEQYF
TGTGCCAGCAGCCAAGCACAGGGTGGCCCCTACGAGCAGTACTTC
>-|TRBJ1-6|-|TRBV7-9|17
CASSFPLGGEYNSPLHF
TGTGCCAGCAGTTTCCCCCTGGGCGGGGAGTATAATTCACCCCTCCACTTT
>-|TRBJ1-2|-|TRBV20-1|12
CSAKTGPSGYTF
TGCAGTGCTAAAACAGGGCCCTCTGGCTACACCTTC
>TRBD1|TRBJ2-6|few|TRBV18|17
CASSPGQGRSGANVLTF
TGTGCCAGCTCCCCGGGACAGGGGAGGTCTGGGGCCAACGTCCTGACTTTC
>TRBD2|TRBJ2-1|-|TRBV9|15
CASSDPSGRGEEQFF
TGTGCCAGCAGCGACCCGAGCGGGAGAGGGGAGGAGCAGTTCTTC
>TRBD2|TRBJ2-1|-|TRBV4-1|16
CASSHVRGGSYNGQFF
TGCGCCAGCAGCCACGTCCGGGGGGGTTCCTACAATGGGCAGTTCTTC
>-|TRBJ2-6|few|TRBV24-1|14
CATSSTSGANVLTF
TGTGCCACCAGTTCTACCTCTGGGGCCAACGTCCTGACTTTC
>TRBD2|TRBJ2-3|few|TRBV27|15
CASIASGGLGDTQYF
TGTGCCAGCATCGCCAGCGGGGGATTGGGAGATACGCAGTATTTT
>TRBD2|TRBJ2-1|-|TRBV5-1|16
CASSPAGLAGVNEQFF
TGCGCCAGCAGTCCGGCGGGACTAGCGGGAGTCAATGAGCAGTTCTTC
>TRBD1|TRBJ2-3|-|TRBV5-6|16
CASSHGTGARTDTQYF
TGTGCCAGCAGCCACGGGACAGGGGCCCGCACAGATACGCAGTATTTT
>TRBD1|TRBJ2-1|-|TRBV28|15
CASSFGWTGYNEQFF
TGTGCCAGCAGTTTCGGCTGGACAGGGTACAATGAGCAGTTCTTC
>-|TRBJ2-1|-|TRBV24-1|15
CATSATGDRGNEQFF
TGTGCCACCAGTGCTACGGGGGATCGTGGCAATGAGCAGTTCTTC
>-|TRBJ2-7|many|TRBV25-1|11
CASSGSYEQYF
TGTGCCAGCAGCGGGTCCTACGAGCAGTACTTC
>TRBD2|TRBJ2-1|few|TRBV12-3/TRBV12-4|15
CASTRLAGEGNEQFF
TGTGCCAGCACCCGACTAGCGGGAGAAGGAAATGAGCAGTTCTTC
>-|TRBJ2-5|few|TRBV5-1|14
CASSLAARQETQYF
TGCGCCAGCAGCTTGGCAGCCAGACAAGAGACCCAGTACTTC